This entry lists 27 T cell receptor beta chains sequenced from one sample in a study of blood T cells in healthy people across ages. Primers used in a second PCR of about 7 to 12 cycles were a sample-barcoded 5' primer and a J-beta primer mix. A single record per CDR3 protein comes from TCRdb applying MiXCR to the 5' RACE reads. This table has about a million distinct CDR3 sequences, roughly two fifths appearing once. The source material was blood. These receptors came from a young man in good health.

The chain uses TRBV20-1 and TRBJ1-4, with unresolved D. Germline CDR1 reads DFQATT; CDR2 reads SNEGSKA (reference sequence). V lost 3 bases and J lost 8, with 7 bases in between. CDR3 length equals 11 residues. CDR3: CSASISEKLFF. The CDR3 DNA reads TGCAGTGCTAGCATATCGGAAAAACTGTTTTTT.

The chain's CDR3 is CSAGTSRGYNEQFF. DNA of the CDR3: TGCAGTGCAGGGACTAGCCGGGGGTACAATGAGCAGTTCTTC. V usage is TRBV20-1 and J usage is TRBJ2-1; 9 bases are a match to TRBD2. CDR1 and CDR2 (germline): DFQATT, SNEGSKA (reference sequence). The CDR3 spans 14 residues. After removal of 6 bases from V and 4 bases from J, the junction contained 7 bases not matched to a gene.

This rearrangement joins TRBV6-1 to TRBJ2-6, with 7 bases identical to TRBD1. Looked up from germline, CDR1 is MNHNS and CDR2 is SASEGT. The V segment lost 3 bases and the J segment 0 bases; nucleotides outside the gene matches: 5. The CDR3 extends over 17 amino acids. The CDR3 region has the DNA TGTGCCAGCAGTGATCGGGACAGTAGCTCTGGGGCCAACGTCCTGACTTTC. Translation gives CASSDRDSSSGANVLTF.

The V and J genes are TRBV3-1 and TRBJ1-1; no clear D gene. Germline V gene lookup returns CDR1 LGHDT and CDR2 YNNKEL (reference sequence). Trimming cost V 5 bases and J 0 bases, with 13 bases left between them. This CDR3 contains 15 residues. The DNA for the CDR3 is TGTGCCAGCAGCACAAGCAGCATTTTGAACACTGAAGCTTTCTTT. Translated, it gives CASSTSSILNTEAFF.

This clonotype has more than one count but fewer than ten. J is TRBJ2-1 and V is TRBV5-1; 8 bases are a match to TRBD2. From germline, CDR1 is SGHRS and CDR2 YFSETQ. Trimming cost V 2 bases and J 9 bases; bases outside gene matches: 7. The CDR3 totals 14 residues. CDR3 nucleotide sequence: TGCGCCAGCAGCTTCCTTAGCGGGACGGGTGAGCAGTTCTTC. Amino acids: CASSFLSGTGEQFF.

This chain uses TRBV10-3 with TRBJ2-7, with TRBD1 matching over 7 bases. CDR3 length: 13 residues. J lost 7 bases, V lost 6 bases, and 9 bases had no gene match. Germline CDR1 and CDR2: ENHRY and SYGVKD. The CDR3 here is CAISDRDYNEQYF. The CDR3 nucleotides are TGTGCCATCAGCGACAGGGATTACAATGAGCAGTACTTC.

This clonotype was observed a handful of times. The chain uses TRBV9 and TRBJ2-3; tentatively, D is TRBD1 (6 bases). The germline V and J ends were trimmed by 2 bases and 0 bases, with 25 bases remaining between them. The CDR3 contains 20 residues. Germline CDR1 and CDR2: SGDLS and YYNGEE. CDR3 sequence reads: CASSVTGQFVLPSSTDTQYF. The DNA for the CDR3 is TGTGCCAGCAGCGTTACCGGACAGTTCGTTCTCCCCTCTAGCACAGATACGCAGTATTTT.

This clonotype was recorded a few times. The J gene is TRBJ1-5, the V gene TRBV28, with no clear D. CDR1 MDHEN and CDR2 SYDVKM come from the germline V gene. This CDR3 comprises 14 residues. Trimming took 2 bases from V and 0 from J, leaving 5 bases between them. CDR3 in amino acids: CASSLENSNQPQHF. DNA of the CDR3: TGTGCCAGCAGTTTAGAAAATAGCAATCAGCCCCAGCATTTT.

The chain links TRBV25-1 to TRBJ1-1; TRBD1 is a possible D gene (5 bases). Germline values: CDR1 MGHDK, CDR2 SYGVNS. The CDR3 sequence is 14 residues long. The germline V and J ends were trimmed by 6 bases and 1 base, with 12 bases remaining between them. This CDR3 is CASREGEGNTEAFF. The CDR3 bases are TGTGCCAGCAGAGAAGGGGAGGGGAACACTGAAGCTTTCTTT.

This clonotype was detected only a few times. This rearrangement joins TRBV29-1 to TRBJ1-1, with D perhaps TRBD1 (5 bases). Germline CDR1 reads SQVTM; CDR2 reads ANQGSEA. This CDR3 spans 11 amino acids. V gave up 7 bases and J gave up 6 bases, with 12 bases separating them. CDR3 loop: CSGDSSAEAFF. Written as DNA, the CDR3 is TGCAGCGGAGACAGTAGTGCTGAAGCTTTCTTT.

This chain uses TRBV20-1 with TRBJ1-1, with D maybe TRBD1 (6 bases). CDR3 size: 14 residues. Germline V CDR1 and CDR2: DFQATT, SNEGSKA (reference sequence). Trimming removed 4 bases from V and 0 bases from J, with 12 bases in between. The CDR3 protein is CSAMMGAMNTEAFF. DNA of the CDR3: TGCAGTGCTATGATGGGGGCAATGAACACTGAAGCTTTCTTT.

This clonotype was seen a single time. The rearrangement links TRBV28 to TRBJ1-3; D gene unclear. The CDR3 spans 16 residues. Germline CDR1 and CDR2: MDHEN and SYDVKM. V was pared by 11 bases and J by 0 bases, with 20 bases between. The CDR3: CAGGMEGGLSGNTIYF. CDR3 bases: TGTGCCGGCGGTATGGAGGGCGGACTCTCTGGAAACACCATATATTTT.

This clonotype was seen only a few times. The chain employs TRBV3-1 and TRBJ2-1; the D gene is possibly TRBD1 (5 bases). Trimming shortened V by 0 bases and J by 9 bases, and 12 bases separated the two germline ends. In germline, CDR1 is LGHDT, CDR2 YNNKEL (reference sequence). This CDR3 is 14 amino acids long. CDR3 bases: TGTGCCAGCAGCCAAGAATCGCAGGGTTCTGAGCAGTTCTTC. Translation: CASSQESQGSEQFF.

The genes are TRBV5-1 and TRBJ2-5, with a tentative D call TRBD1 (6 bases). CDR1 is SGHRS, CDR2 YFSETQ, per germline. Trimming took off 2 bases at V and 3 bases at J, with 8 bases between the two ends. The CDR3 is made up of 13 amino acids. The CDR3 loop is CASSFTGKETQYF. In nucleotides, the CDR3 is TGCGCCAGCAGCTTTACAGGGAAAGAGACCCAGTACTTC.

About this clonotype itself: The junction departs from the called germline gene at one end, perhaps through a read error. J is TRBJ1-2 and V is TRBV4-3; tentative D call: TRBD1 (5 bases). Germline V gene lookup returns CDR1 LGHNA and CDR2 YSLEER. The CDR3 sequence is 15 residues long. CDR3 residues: CASSQAPGPNYDYTF. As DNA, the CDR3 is TGCGCCAGCAGCCAAGCCCCGGGACCCAACTATGACTACACCTTC.

In DNA, the CDR3 is TGTGCCATCAGCCTACAGGGCGAGGAAGCTTTCTTT. This encodes CAISLQGEEAFF. This rearrangement joins TRBV10-3 to TRBJ1-1, with D tentatively TRBD1 (6 bases). This CDR3 is 12 amino acids long. Germline CDR1 ENHRY, CDR2 SYGVKD. Trimming removed 6 bases at V and 8 bases at J, with 13 bases between.

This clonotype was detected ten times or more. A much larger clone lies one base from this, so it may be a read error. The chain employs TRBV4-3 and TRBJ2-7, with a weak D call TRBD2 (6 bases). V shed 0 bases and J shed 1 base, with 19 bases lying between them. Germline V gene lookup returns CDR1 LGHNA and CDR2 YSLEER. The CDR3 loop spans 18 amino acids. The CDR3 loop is CASSQDLPGVLLSYEQYF. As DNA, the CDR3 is TGCGCCAGCAGCCAAGATCTACCGGGGGTCCTCCTGTCCTACGAGCAGTACTTC.

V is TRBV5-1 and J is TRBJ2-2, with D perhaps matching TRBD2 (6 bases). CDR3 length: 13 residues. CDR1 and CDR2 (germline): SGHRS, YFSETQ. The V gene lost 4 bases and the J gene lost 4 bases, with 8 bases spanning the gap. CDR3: CASSGTSTGELFF. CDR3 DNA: TGCGCCAGCAGCGGGACTTCCACCGGGGAGCTGTTTTTT.

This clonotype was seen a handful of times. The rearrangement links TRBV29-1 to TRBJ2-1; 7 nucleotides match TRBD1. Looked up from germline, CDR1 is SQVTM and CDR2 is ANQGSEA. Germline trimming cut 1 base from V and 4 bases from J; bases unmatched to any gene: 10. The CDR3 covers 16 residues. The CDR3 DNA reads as TGCAGCGTTGAAGGGTTGAGGGGACAGACTTACAATGAGCAGTTCTTC. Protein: CSVEGLRGQTYNEQFF.

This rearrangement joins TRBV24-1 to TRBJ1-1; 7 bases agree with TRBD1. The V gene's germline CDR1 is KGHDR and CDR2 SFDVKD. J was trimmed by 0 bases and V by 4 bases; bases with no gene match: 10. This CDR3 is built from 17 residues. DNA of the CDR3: TGTGCCACCAGTGAGTGGAGCACAGGGGATTTGAACACTGAAGCTTTCTTT. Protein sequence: CATSEWSTGDLNTEAFF.

The CDR3 spells CASSSPAITDTQYF. CDR3 bases: TGTGCCAGCAGTAGCCCGGCTATCACAGATACGCAGTATTTT. The V call is TRBV28, the J call TRBJ2-3; D is ambiguous. Germline values: CDR1 MDHEN, CDR2 SYDVKM. V lost 5 bases to trimming and J lost 2 bases, with 11 bases between them. The CDR3 runs 14 residues.

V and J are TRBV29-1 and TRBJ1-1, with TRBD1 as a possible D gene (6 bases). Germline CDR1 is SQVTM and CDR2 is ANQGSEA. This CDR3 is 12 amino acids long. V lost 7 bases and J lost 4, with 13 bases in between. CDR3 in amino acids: CSARGHITEAFF. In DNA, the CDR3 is TGCAGCGCTAGGGGACACATCACTGAAGCTTTCTTT.

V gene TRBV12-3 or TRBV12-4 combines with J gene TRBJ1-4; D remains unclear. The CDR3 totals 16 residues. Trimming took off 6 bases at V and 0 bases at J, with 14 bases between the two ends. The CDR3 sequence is CASRPGGSATNEKLFF. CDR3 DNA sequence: TGTGCCAGCAGGCCAGGTGGGAGTGCAACTAATGAAAAACTGTTTTTT.

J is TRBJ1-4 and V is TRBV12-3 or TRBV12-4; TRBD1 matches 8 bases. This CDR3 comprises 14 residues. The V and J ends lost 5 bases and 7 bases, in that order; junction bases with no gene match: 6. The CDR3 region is CASSRDRSFEKLFF. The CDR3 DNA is TGTGCCAGCAGTCGGGACAGGTCGTTTGAAAAACTGTTTTTT.

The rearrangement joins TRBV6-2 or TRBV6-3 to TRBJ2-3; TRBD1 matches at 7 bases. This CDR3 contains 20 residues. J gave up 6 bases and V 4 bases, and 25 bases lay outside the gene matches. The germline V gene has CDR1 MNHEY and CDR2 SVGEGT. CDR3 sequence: CASSSPGLTIQGPARDTQYF. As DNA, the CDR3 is TGTGCCAGCAGTTCCCCAGGACTTACCATACAGGGGCCCGCCCGGGATACGCAGTATTTT.

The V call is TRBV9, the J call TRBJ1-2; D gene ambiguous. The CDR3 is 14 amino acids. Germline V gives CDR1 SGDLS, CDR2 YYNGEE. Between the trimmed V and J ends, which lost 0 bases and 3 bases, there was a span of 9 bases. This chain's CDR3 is CASSVAAGDYGYTF. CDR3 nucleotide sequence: TGTGCCAGCAGCGTAGCGGCAGGAGACTATGGCTACACCTTC.

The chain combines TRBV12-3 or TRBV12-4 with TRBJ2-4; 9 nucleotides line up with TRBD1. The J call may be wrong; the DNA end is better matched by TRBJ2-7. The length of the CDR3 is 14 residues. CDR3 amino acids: CASKMGQGVGEQYF. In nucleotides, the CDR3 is TGTGCCAGCAAAATGGGACAGGGTGTCGGCGAGCAGTACTTC.